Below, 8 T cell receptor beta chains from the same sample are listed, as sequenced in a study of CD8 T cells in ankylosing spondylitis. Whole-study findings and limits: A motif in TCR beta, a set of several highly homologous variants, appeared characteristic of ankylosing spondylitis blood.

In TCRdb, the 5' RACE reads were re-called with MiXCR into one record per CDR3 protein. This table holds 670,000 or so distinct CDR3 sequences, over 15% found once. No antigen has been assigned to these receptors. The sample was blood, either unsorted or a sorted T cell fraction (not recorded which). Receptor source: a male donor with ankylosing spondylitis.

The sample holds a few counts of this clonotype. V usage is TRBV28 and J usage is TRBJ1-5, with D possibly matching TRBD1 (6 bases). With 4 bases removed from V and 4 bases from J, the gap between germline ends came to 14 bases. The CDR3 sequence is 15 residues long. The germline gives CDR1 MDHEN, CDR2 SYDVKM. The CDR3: CASSSGVRGNQPQHF. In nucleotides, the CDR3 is TGTGCCAGCAGTTCCGGTGTAAGGGGGAATCAGCCCCAGCATTTT.

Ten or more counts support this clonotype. CDR3 DNA sequence: TGCAGCGTGGTGGACGGAGCCAAAAACATTCAGTACTTC. Encoded protein: CSVVDGAKNIQYF. The chain joins TRBV29-1 to TRBJ2-4; D not certain. Germline V gene sequence: CDR1 SQVTM, CDR2 ANQGSEA. This CDR3 is 13 amino acids long. The V gene lost 6 bases and the J gene lost 0 bases, with 9 bases spanning the gap. Filled out from reference TRBV29-1 and TRBJ2-4, the complete variable domain reads SAVISQKPSRDICQRGTSLTIQCQVDSQVTMMFWYRQQPGQSLTLIATANQGSEATYESGFVIDKFPISRPNLTFSTLTVSNMSPEDSSIYLCSVVDGAKNIQYFGAGTRLSVL.

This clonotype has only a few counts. CDR3 amino acids: CASSIDRANTEAFF. For the CDR3, the DNA is TGCGCCAGCAGCATAGACAGGGCGAACACTGAAGCTTTCTTT. The rearrangement joins TRBV5-1 to TRBJ1-1; 7 positions match TRBD1. CDR3 length: 14 amino acids. Germline V gives CDR1 SGHRS, CDR2 YFSETQ. Trimming took 4 bases from V and 1 from J; bases not matched to a gene: 4.

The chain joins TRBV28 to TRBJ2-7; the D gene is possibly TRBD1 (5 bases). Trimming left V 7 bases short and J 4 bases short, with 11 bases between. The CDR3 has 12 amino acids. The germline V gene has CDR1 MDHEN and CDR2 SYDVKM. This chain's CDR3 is CASKERGYEQYF. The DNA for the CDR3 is TGTGCCAGCAAGGAAAGGGGTTACGAGCAGTACTTC.

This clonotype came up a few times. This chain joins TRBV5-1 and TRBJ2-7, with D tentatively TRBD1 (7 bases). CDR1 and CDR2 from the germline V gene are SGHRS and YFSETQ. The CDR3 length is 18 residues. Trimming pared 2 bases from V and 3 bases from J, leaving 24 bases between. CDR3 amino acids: CASSFGQNRGGWFYEQYF. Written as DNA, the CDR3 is TGCGCCAGCAGCTTCGGGCAGAACAGGGGAGGTTGGTTCTACGAGCAGTACTTC.

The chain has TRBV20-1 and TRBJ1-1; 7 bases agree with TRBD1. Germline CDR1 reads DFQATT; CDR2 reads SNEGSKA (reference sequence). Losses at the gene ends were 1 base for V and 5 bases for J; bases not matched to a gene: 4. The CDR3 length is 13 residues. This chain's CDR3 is CSARAQGGTEAFF. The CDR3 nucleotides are TGCAGTGCTAGAGCTCAGGGGGGGACTGAAGCTTTCTTT.

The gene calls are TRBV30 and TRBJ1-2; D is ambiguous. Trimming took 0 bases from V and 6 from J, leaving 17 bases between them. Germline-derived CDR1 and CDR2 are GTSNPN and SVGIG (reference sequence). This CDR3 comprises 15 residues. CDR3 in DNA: TGTGCCTGGAGTGTACGTCTTGAGGGCTTTCATGGCTACACCTTC. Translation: CAWSVRLEGFHGYTF.

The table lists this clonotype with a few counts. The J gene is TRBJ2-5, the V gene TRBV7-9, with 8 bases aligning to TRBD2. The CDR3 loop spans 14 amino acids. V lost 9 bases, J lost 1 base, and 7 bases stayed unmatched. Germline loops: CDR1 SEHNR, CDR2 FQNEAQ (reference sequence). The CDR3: CASWASGPQETQYF. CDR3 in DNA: TGTGCCAGTTGGGCTAGCGGGCCCCAAGAGACCCAGTACTTC.